This T cell receptor (beta chain) comes out of a study of shared clonotypes between healthy human individuals. Study-level findings and limits: Researchers found naive subsets generally carried larger estimated richness than memory subsets. Read depth was anticipated to influence clonotype sharing among donors. Non-shared clonotypes were found to have lower generation probabilities than the clonotypes that were shared by all four of the sorted-subset donors. Across several donors, naive CD4 shared around 5.4%, naive CD8 over 3%, memory CD4 less than 2.5%, memory CD8 over 0.3%.

A word on this clone: Antigen: not known.

As defined, naive CD8 cells were CD45RO-negative and positively selected for CCR7, with terminally differentiated effector memory CD45RA+ cells excluded. The table came from immunoSEQ multiplex PCR; TCRdb's copy has only in-frame clones and leaves some out. The data show around 1,900,000 clones, with approximately 92% seen just once and approximately 1.6% held by the top ten. The CDR3 covers 13 residues. Germline V gene data show CDR1 as MNHNS and CDR2 as SASEGT. Losses at the gene ends were 8 bases for V and 6 bases for J; bases not matched to a gene: 8. The chain carries TRBV6-1 and TRBJ1-1; 8 bases are shared with TRBD1. Sample: naive CD8+ T cells from PBMCs. The clonotype was recovered from a man aged 18 to 30 in good health. Some clones in this sample may be carry-over from other donors' samples. Here the CDR3 DNA reads TGTGCCAGCCTGGCAGGGGGCGAGGCTGAAGCTTTCTTT. Translation: CASLAGGEAEAFF.